The rows below give T cell receptor beta chains drawn from one sample of a study of CD8+CD57+ T cells in acquired aplastic anemia. TCRdb itself ran the reads through MiXCR, one entry per CDR3 protein. The sample lists some 170,000 distinct CDR3 sequences, around half occurring once. The sequencing input was sorted CD4+, CD8+, or CD8+CD57+ T cells (not recorded which) from PBMCs. These receptors originate from a human donor with aplastic anemia. CDR3s include the opening cysteine and the closing phenylalanine or tryptophan. A D gene is named only where the DNA matches it firmly. Clone size is given for some rows only: seen once, a few or many times, or a class if the clone is expanded.

j_gene: TRBJ1-4; abundance: many; v_gene: TRBV12-3/TRBV12-4; d_gene: .; CDR3nt: TGTGCCAGCAGTGCGACAGCGACGAAACTGTTTTTT; CDR3aa: CASSATATKLFF
j_gene: TRBJ2-5; abundance: many; v_gene: TRBV20-1; d_gene: .; CDR3nt: TGCAGTGCTAGAGGCCCCCGAGAGACCCAGTACTTC; CDR3aa: CSARGPRETQYF
j_gene: TRBJ2-1; abundance: .; v_gene: TRBV5-1; d_gene: TRBD2; CDR3nt: TGCGCCAGCAGCTCGACCGGGACTAGCGTAGATGAGCAGTTCTTC; CDR3aa: CASSSTGTSVDEQFF
j_gene: TRBJ2-7; abundance: many; v_gene: TRBV5-1; d_gene: TRBD1; CDR3nt: TGCGCCAGCAACCAGGACAGGGGGAATCGGGAGCAGTACTTC; CDR3aa: CASNQDRGNREQYF
j_gene: TRBJ2-7; abundance: many; v_gene: TRBV19; d_gene: TRBD1; CDR3nt: TGTGCCAGTAGCGACAGGGCCCCTTCCTACGAGCAGTACTTC; CDR3aa: CASSDRAPSYEQYF
j_gene: TRBJ2-2; abundance: .; v_gene: TRBV10-2; d_gene: TRBD2; CDR3nt: TGCGCCAGCAGACAGACTAGCGGGAAAGCGGGGGAGCTGTTTTTT; CDR3aa: CASRQTSGKAGELFF
j_gene: TRBJ2-1; abundance: .; v_gene: TRBV29-1; d_gene: TRBD1; CDR3nt: TGCAGCGTTGATGGACAGGGGGCGAACAATGAGCAGTTCTTC; CDR3aa: CSVDGQGANNEQFF
j_gene: TRBJ2-5; abundance: .; v_gene: TRBV19; d_gene: .; CDR3nt: TGTGCCAGCAGCTTACGGGGCTGGGAGACCCAGTACTTC; CDR3aa: CASSLRGWETQYF
j_gene: TRBJ1-6; abundance: .; v_gene: TRBV15; d_gene: .; CDR3nt: TGTGCCACCAGCACGGGTAGGGGCTCACCCCTCCACTTT; CDR3aa: CATSTGRGSPLHF
j_gene: TRBJ2-3; abundance: many; v_gene: TRBV11-2; d_gene: TRBD2; CDR3nt: TGTGCCAGCAGCGTGTCGAGCGGGACCCTCAGGTGGGATACGCAGTATTTT; CDR3aa: CASSVSSGTLRWDTQYF
j_gene: TRBJ2-1; abundance: many; v_gene: TRBV9; d_gene: .; CDR3nt: TGTGCCAGCAGCGTGCAGGGGAACAATGAGCAGTTCTTC; CDR3aa: CASSVQGNNEQFF
j_gene: TRBJ1-2; abundance: many; v_gene: TRBV12-5; d_gene: TRBD1; CDR3nt: TGTGCTAGTGGTTTGGGACAGGGTGCGACATATGGCTACACCTTC; CDR3aa: CASGLGQGATYGYTF
j_gene: TRBJ1-1; abundance: .; v_gene: TRBV3-1; d_gene: .; CDR3nt: TGTGCCAGCAGTAGACGGGACATGAACACTGAAGCTTTCTTT; CDR3aa: CASSRRDMNTEAFF
j_gene: TRBJ1-2; abundance: many; v_gene: TRBV5-5; d_gene: .; CDR3nt: TGTGCCAGCAGCTTGGAAGGGAGTAACTATGGCTACACCTTC; CDR3aa: CASSLEGSNYGYTF
j_gene: TRBJ1-1; abundance: .; v_gene: TRBV20-1; d_gene: .; CDR3nt: TGCAGTGCTAACAGGGCCACTGAAGCTTTCTTT; CDR3aa: CSANRATEAFF
j_gene: TRBJ2-3; abundance: .; v_gene: TRBV20-1; d_gene: TRBD1; CDR3nt: TGCAGTGCTGGACAGGGGGCGAGGGATACGCAGTATTTT; CDR3aa: CSAGQGARDTQYF
j_gene: TRBJ1-2; abundance: .; v_gene: TRBV5-1; d_gene: TRBD1; CDR3nt: TGCGCCTGCAGCTCCGTGGGGACAGCCTATGGCTACACCTTC; CDR3aa: CACSSVGTAYGYTF
j_gene: TRBJ1-3; abundance: many; v_gene: TRBV2; d_gene: TRBD1; CDR3nt: TGTGCCAGCAGAGCTACAGGGGCTGGAAACACCATATATTTT; CDR3aa: CASRATGAGNTIYF
j_gene: TRBJ2-7; abundance: few; v_gene: TRBV10-3; d_gene: .; CDR3nt: TGTGCCATCAGCCAAGGGGAGACCTACGGGCAGTACTTC; CDR3aa: CAISQGETYGQYF
j_gene: TRBJ1-1; abundance: .; v_gene: TRBV20-1; d_gene: .; CDR3nt: TGCAGTGCTAGTCCGGGGAGCACTGAAGCTTTCTTT; CDR3aa: CSASPGSTEAFF
j_gene: TRBJ1-6; abundance: .; v_gene: TRBV14; d_gene: .; CDR3nt: TGTGCCAGCAGCCCCCTCGGGGTTTCACCCCTCCACTTT; CDR3aa: CASSPLGVSPLHF
j_gene: TRBJ2-7; abundance: many; v_gene: TRBV10-1; d_gene: TRBD1; CDR3nt: TGCGCCAGCGCGAGGACAGGATCATACGAGCAGTACTTC; CDR3aa: CASARTGSYEQYF
j_gene: TRBJ1-1; abundance: .; v_gene: TRBV10-2; d_gene: .; CDR3nt: TGCGCCAGTTACGAAAGGGAAAGGGGTGGTATTGAAGCTTTCTTT; CDR3aa: CASYERERGGIEAFF
j_gene: TRBJ1-5; abundance: .; v_gene: TRBV7-2; d_gene: .; CDR3nt: TGTGCCAGCAGCTTATTAGGAAGCAATCAGCCCCAGCATTTT; CDR3aa: CASSLLGSNQPQHF
j_gene: TRBJ2-1; abundance: few; v_gene: TRBV6-2/TRBV6-3; d_gene: TRBD2; CDR3nt: TGTGCCAGCAGTAACCACTTGTCTAGCGGGGTATACAATGAGCAGTTCTTC; CDR3aa: CASSNHLSSGVYNEQFF